This entry is about one T cell receptor beta chain. The data were taken from a study of blood T cell repertoires in COVID-19. Original handling: Researchers report that nucleated cell counts were estimated from reference gene primer amplification. Here immunoSEQ multiplex PCR was the method, and the copy in TCRdb shows in-frame clones only, minus some. The V and J calls and clone size come from that table; D and trimming were worked out from the DNA. The table shows some 120,000 clones, with 60% to 80% occurring only once. Recruited during active infection, patients (from Seattle) were subsequently followed longitudinally. The clonotype was recovered from a man older than 75 with COVID-19, enrolled during active disease. Specimen: peripheral blood.

The CDR3 region has the DNA TGTGCCAGCAGTTTAGCGGGAGGGGTTATGTCCTACAATGAGCAGTTCTTC. Amino acids: CASSLAGGVMSYNEQFF. The V call is TRBV28, the J call TRBJ2-1; 9 bases line up with TRBD2. V shed 2 bases and J 1 base; nucleotides not matched to a gene: 6. CDR3 length: 17 residues. The germline V gene encodes CDR1 MDHEN and CDR2 SYDVKM. The whole variable domain, filled in from reference TRBV28 and TRBJ2-1, reads DVKVTQSSRYLVKRTGEKVFLECVQDMDHENMFWYRQDPGLGLRLIYFSYDVKMKEKGDIPEGYSVSREKKERFSLILESASTNQTSMYLCASSLAGGVMSYNEQFFGPGTRLTVL.